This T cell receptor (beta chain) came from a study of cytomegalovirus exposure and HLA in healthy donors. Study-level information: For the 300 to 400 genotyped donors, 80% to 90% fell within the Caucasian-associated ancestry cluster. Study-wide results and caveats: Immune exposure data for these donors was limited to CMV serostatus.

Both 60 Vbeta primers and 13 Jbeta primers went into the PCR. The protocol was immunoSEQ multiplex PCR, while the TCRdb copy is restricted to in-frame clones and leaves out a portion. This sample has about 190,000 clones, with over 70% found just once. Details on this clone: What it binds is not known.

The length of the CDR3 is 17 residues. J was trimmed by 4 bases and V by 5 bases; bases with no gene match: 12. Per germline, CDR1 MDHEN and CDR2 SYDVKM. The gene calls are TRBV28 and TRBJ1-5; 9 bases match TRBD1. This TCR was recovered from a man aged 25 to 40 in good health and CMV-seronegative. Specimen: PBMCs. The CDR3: CASSPVLGQGNNQPQHF. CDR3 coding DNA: TGTGCCAGCAGTCCTGTTTTGGGACAGGGAAATAATCAGCCCCAGCATTTT.